This T cell receptor (beta chain) comes out of a study of chemoradiotherapy in HPV16-positive cancers. Study as a whole: Functional T-cell assays on a couple of HPV16-positive patients' cells defined candidate HPV-specific clones and common TCR motifs.

Clones were sequenced by immunoSEQ multiplex PCR, and TCRdb holds only the in-frame ones, with some missing. The sample lists about 15,000 clones, around 90% seen once, with 3.5% in the top ten. Germline CDR1 is SGDLS and CDR2 is YYNGEE. CDR3 size: 15 residues. V was clipped by 0 bases and J by 6 bases, with 16 bases between them. Samples were taken several times over chemoradiotherapy. The V and J genes are TRBV9 and TRBJ2-7; D gene uncertain. This sample comprised blood, obtained from a patient who underwent chemoradiotherapy. This TCR derives from a human donor with HPV-associated anogenital cancer. The CDR3, as DNA: TGTGCCAGCAGCGTAGGGGGATTAGCAACCGGCGAGCAGTACTTC. Its protein product is CASSVGGLATGEQYF.